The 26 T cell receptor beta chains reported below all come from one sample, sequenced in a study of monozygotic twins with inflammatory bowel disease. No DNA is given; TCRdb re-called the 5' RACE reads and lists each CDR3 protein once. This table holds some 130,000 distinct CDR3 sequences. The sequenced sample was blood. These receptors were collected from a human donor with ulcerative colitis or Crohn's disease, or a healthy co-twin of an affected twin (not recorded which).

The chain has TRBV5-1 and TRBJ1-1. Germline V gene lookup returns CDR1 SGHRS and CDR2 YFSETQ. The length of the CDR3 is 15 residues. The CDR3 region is CASSEDNYGDTEAFF.

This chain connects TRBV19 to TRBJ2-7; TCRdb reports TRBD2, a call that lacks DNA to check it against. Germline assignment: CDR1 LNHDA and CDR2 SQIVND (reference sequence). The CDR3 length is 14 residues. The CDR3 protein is CASIRTAGAYEQYF.

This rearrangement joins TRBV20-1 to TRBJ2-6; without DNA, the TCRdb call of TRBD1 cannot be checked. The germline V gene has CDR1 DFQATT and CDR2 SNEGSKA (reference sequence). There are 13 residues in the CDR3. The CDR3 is CSAPSRDPDVLTF.

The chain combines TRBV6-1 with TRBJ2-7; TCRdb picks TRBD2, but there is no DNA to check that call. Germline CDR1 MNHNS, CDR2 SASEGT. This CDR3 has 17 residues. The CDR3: CASSATSGTSVSYEQYF.

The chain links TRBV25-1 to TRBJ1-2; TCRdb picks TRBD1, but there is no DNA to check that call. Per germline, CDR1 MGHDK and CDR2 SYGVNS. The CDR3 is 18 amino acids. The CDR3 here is CASSVLGTGSILGYGYTF.

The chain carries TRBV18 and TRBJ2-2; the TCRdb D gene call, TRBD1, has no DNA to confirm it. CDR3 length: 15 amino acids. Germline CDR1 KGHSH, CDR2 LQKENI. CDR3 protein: CASSPQPRGTGELFF.

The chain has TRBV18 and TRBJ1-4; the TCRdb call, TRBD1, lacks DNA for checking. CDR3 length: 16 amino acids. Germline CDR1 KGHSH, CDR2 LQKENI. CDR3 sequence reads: CASSTTGGMTNEKLFF.

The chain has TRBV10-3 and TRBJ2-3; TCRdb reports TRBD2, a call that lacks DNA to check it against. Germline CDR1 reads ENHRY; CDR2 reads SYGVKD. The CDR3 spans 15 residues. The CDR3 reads CAISGQREGPDTQYF.

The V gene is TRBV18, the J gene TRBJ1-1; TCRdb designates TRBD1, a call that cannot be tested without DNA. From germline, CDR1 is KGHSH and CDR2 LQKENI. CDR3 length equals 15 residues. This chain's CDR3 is CASSPPIQGNTEAFF. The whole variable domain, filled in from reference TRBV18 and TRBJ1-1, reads NAGVMQNPRHLVRRRGQEARLRCSPMKGHSHVYWYRQLPEEGLKFMVYLQKENIIDESGMPKERFSAEFPKEGPSILRIQQVVRGDSAAYFCASSPPIQGNTEAFFGQGTRLTVV.

The CDR3 loop reads CATSDSSVSYEQYF. This chain joins TRBV24-1 and TRBJ2-7. Germline V gives CDR1 KGHDR, CDR2 SFDVKD. The CDR3 contains 14 residues.

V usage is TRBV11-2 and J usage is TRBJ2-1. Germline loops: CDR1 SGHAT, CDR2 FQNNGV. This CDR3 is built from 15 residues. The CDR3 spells CASSVAGGAYNEQFF.

The CDR3 loop is CASSLGRRSSYNEQFF. This sequence joins TRBV5-6 and TRBJ2-1. The CDR3 covers 16 residues. Per the germline V gene, CDR1 is SGHDT and CDR2 is YYEEEE. The whole variable domain, filled in from reference TRBV5-6 and TRBJ2-1, reads DAGVTQSPTHLIKTRGQQVTLRCSPKSGHDTVSWYQQALGQGPQFIFQYYEEEERQRGNFPDRFSGHQFPNYSSELNVNALLLGDSALYLCASSLGRRSSYNEQFFGPGTRLTVL.

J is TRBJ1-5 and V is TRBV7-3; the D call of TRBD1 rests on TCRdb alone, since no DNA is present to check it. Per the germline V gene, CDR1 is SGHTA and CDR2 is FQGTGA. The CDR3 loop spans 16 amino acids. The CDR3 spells CASSFNRDVSNQPQHF.

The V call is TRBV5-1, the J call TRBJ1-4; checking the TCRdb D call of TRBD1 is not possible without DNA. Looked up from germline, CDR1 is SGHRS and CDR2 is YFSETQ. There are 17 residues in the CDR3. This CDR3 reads CASSLTVPGQGNEKLFF.

The CDR3 protein is CSDRGLLNTGELFF. The rearrangement links TRBV20-1 to TRBJ2-2; lacking DNA, the TRBD2 call made by TCRdb goes unchecked. The length of the CDR3 is 14 residues. Germline V gene lookup returns CDR1 DFQATT and CDR2 SNEGSKA (reference sequence).

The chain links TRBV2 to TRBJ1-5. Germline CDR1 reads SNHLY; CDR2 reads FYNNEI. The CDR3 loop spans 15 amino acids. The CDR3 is CASSAVRVGNQPQHF.

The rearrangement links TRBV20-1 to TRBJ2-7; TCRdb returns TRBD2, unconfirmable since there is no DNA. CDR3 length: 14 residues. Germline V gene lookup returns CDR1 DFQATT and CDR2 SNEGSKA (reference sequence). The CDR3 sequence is CSAIDPAERNEQYF.

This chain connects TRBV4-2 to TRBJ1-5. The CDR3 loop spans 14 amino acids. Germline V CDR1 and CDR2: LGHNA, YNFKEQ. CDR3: CASSQEGRIIPQHF.

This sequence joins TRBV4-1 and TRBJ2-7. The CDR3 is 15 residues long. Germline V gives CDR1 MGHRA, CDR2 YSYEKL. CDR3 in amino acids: CASSRALAGDYEQYF.

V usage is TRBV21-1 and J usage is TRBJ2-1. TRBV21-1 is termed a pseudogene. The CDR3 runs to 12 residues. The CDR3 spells CASSKRDNEQFF.

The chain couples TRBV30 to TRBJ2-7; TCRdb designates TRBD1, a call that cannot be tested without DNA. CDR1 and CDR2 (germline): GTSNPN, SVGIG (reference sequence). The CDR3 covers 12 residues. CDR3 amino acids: CAWTTGGYEQYF.

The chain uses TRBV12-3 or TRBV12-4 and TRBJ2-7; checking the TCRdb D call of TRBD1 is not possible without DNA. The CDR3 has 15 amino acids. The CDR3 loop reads CASSLAGTASYEQYF.

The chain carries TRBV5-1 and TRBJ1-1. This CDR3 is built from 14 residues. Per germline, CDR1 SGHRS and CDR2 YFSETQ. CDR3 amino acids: CASSLDGRMTEAFF.

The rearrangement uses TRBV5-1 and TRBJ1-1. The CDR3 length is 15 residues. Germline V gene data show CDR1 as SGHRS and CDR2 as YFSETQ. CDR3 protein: CASNAVSSANTEAFF.

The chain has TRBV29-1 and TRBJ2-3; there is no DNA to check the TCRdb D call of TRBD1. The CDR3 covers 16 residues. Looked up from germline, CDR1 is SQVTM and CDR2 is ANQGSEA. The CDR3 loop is CSVAPVGRRGTDTQYF.

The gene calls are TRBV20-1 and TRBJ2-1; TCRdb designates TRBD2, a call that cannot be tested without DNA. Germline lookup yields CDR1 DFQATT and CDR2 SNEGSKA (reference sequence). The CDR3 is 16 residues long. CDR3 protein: CSARGNAGEQGNEQFF.